This T cell receptor beta chain was recovered during a study of human T cells and chemical hapten exposure. Time point here: patch test 1, 2 weeks after DPC sensitization. Stated treatment: therapeutic diphenylcyclopropenone sensitization with weekly scalp DPC. The template was total RNA from unfractionated whole blood. Germline loops: CDR1 MNHNY, CDR2 SVGAGI (reference sequence). This CDR3 contains 14 residues. The junction had 11 bases not matched to a gene; V was cut back by 7 bases and J by 9 bases. The library labeled individual cDNA molecules by adding unique molecular identifiers to them. TCRdb processed the RACE reads anew with MiXCR; each CDR3 protein has one entry. The sample consists of some 77,000 distinct CDR3 sequences, about 9.3% of them appearing once. Overall study results and limits: Positively correlated with patch test score were the counts of PT1 expanded TCRs. Sensitizing with DPC caused no change in TCRs above 1 in 1000 frequency.

This clonotype was detected a few times. As yet, its antigen is unknown. The sequence came from a woman in her 50s with alopecia areata. Some clones in this sample may be carry-over from other donors' samples. V and J are TRBV6-6 and TRBJ2-1; 8 bases agree with TRBD2. Sequencing was performed on whole blood, taken in connection with sensitization to the hapten diphenylcyclopropenone (DPC). The CDR3 nucleotides are TGTGCCAGCACTCCTAGCGGGTCCCGCAGTGAGCAGTTCTTC. This encodes CASTPSGSRSEQFF.